Shown below are 19 T cell receptor beta chains from a single sample sequenced in a study of T-cell memory formation after mild COVID-19. TCRdb processed the 5' RACE reads anew with MiXCR; each CDR3 protein has one entry. The sample has 400,000 or so distinct CDR3 sequences; around 19% are singletons. Sample: PBMCs or a T cell subset sorted from them (not recorded which). The receptor set was obtained from an adult woman who had mild COVID-19 (a few samples of this study predate the infection). Cell type and time point are not known.

This clonotype was seen a few times. The chain links TRBV9 to TRBJ1-3; D gene unclear. Trimming took 3 bases from V and 0 from J, leaving 1 base between them. The CDR3 consists of 12 residues. CDR1 is SGDLS, CDR2 YYNGEE, per germline. The DNA of the CDR3 is TGTGCCAGCAGCGACTCTGGAAACACCATATATTTT. This codes for CASSDSGNTIYF.

CDR3 nucleotides: TGTGCCAGCAGCGTATCAGCAACCGGGGAGCTGTTTTTT. Protein product: CASSVSATGELFF. The chain couples TRBV9 to TRBJ2-2, with D uncertain. Trimming removed 1 base at V and 5 bases at J, with 6 bases between. CDR3 size: 13 residues. Germline-derived CDR1 and CDR2 are SGDLS and YYNGEE.

This chain uses TRBV19 with TRBJ1-1, with D unresolved. This CDR3 spans 14 amino acids. Germline assignment: CDR1 LNHDA and CDR2 SQIVND (reference sequence). V dropped 3 bases and J dropped 2 bases, with 10 bases sitting between them. The CDR3 DNA sequence: TGTGCCAGTAGTATGACCGGAGATAACACTGAAGCTTTCTTT. This codes for CASSMTGDNTEAFF.

The rearrangement links TRBV20-1 to TRBJ1-5, with unresolved D. V lost 1 base and J lost 7, with 11 bases in between. CDR3 size: 13 residues. CDR1 and CDR2 (germline): DFQATT, SNEGSKA (reference sequence). The CDR3, as DNA: TGCAGTGCTAGAGGGGCGACACTACAGCCCCAGCATTTT. Translated, it gives CSARGATLQPQHF.

This clonotype came up a few times. This sequence joins TRBV7-9 and TRBJ1-5; 9 nucleotides agree with TRBD1. Germline CDR1 and CDR2: SEHNR and FQNEAQ (reference sequence). The CDR3 is 14 residues long. V shed 8 bases, J shed 5 bases, and the junction held 7 bases outside the gene matches. In DNA form, the CDR3 reads TGTGCCAGCGGACCGGGACAGGGTTATCAGCCCCAGCATTTT. Encoded protein: CASGPGQGYQPQHF.

This chain links TRBV6-1 with TRBJ2-3; TRBD2 matches 14 bases. V lost 5 bases, J lost 7 bases, and 5 bases stayed unmatched. CDR1 is MNHNS and CDR2 is SASEGT in the germline V gene. The CDR3 spans 15 residues. The CDR3 loop reads CASSTGTSGGNTQYF. Here the CDR3 DNA reads TGTGCCAGCAGTACCGGGACTAGCGGGGGTAATACGCAGTATTTT.

The chain carries TRBV6-4 and TRBJ2-2; D may be TRBD2 (5 bases). The CDR3 has 13 amino acids. V was clipped by 8 bases and J by 3 bases, with 10 bases between them. CDR1 and CDR2 (germline): MRHNA, SNTAGT. CDR3 sequence reads: CASGTGDTGELFF. CDR3 nucleotides: TGTGCCAGCGGTACCGGGGACACCGGGGAGCTGTTTTTT.

The chain has TRBV6-6 and TRBJ2-7, with 9 bases matching TRBD1. Trimming removed 2 bases from V and 5 bases from J; junction bases left unmatched: 4. CDR3 length: 14 residues. The germline V gene has CDR1 MNHNY and CDR2 SVGAGI (reference sequence). CDR3 nucleotides: TGTGCCAGCAGTTACGGACAGGGGTTCGACGAGCAGTACTTC. Translated: CASSYGQGFDEQYF.

This clonotype was seen a handful of times. V gene TRBV12-3 or TRBV12-4 combines with J gene TRBJ2-6; D is uncertain. The CDR3 loop spans 16 amino acids. Trimming removed 4 bases at V and 0 bases at J, with 10 bases between. The CDR3 is CASSSQGNSGANVLTF. For the CDR3, the DNA is TGTGCCAGCAGTTCTCAAGGAAACTCTGGGGCCAACGTCCTGACTTTC.

This clonotype appeared a few times. J is TRBJ2-3 and V is TRBV20-1, with 9 bases identical to TRBD1. The CDR3 spans 15 residues. Germline values: CDR1 DFQATT, CDR2 SNEGSKA (reference sequence). Trimming removed 3 bases from V and 5 bases from J; junction bases left unmatched: 9. Here the CDR3 reads CSARWDRVGEDTQYF. CDR3 nucleotides: TGCAGTGCTAGGTGGGACAGGGTAGGTGAAGATACGCAGTATTTT.

The J gene is TRBJ2-7, the V gene TRBV5-1; D unclear. Trimming took 4 bases from V and 2 from J, leaving 13 bases between them. This CDR3 contains 14 residues. CDR1 SGHRS and CDR2 YFSETQ come from the germline V gene. CDR3 sequence (DNA): TGCGCCAGCAGCCTGACATGGTTCGCCTACGAGCAGTACTTC. Amino acids: CASSLTWFAYEQYF.

The chain combines TRBV20-1 with TRBJ2-1, with 8 bases matching TRBD2. V dropped 5 bases and J dropped 2; count of bases not matched to a gene: 5. In germline, CDR1 is DFQATT, CDR2 SNEGSKA (reference sequence). This CDR3 contains 14 residues. In DNA form, the CDR3 reads TGCAGTGCTCGGGGAGCGGGAGCCTACAATGAGCAGTTCTTC. It codes for CSARGAGAYNEQFF.

The chain carries TRBV15 and TRBJ2-5; D is undetermined. Germline CDR1 reads LNHNV; CDR2 reads YYDKDF (reference sequence). Trimming took off 4 bases at V and 0 bases at J, with 6 bases between the two ends. This CDR3 is built from 13 residues. The CDR3 spells CATSIDNQETQYF. CDR3 bases: TGTGCCACCAGCATAGACAACCAAGAGACCCAGTACTTC.

This clonotype showed up just once. The CDR3 DNA sequence: TGCGCCAGCAGCGCGCAGGGGTCTCAGGAGACCCAGTACTTC. It encodes CASSAQGSQETQYF. This sequence joins TRBV5-1 and TRBJ2-5; perhaps TRBD1 as D (6 bases). In germline, CDR1 is SGHRS, CDR2 YFSETQ. There are 14 residues in the CDR3. With 4 bases removed from V and 5 bases from J, the gap between germline ends came to 15 bases.

This clonotype has a handful of counts. The chain uses TRBV7-8 and TRBJ1-4; weak D call: TRBD1 (6 bases). Per germline, CDR1 SGHVS and CDR2 FQNEAQ. The V and J ends lost 5 bases and 8 bases respectively, with 21 bases between them. The CDR3 runs 16 residues. This chain's CDR3 is CASSPLHREGDEKLFF. The DNA of the CDR3 is TGTGCCAGCAGCCCACTCCACAGGGAGGGGGACGAAAAACTGTTTTTT.

V usage is TRBV4-2 and J usage is TRBJ1-1, with TRBD1 matching 8 bases. The junction had 6 bases not matched to a gene; V was cut back by 1 base and J by 5 bases. The CDR3 extends over 15 amino acids. Germline assignment: CDR1 LGHNA and CDR2 YNFKEQ. The CDR3 nucleotides read TGTGCCAGCAGCCAAGTTGGACAGGGTCAGACTGAAGCTTTCTTT. Amino acid sequence: CASSQVGQGQTEAFF.

The gene calls are TRBV25-1 and TRBJ2-1; 11 bases align to TRBD2. The CDR3 has 17 amino acids. J gave up 8 bases and V 6 bases, and 15 bases lay outside the gene matches. The germline V gene has CDR1 MGHDK and CDR2 SYGVNS. Here the CDR3 reads CASRGVSGRAGGDEQFF. CDR3 DNA sequence: TGTGCCAGCAGAGGTGTTAGCGGGAGGGCCGGGGGAGATGAGCAGTTCTTC. The whole variable domain, filled in from reference TRBV25-1 and TRBJ2-1, reads EADIYQTPRYLVIGTGKKITLECSQTMGHDKMYWYQQDPGMELHLIHYSYGVNSTEKGDLSSESTVSRIRTEHFPLTLESARPSHTSQYLCASRGVSGRAGGDEQFFGPGTRLTVL.

The chain carries TRBV5-1 and TRBJ2-7; possibly TRBD1 for D (5 bases). Deletions cut 3 bases from V and 2 bases from J, with 15 bases between. Germline V CDR1 and CDR2: SGHRS, YFSETQ. The CDR3 is 15 amino acids. DNA of the CDR3: TGCGCCAGCAGCTCCCGAATGGACAAGGCCTACGAGCAGTACTTC. Translation: CASSSRMDKAYEQYF.

This clonotype turned up a few times. The chain uses TRBV7-6 and TRBJ1-6, with a possible D match to TRBD1 (6 bases). The CDR3 loop spans 14 amino acids. Trimming left V 5 bases short and J 7 bases short, with 12 bases between. Germline CDR1 SGHVS, CDR2 FNYEAQ. This CDR3 is CASSPYRENSPLHF. CDR3 DNA sequence: TGTGCCAGCAGCCCGTACAGGGAAAATTCACCCCTCCACTTT.